This T cell receptor (beta chain) was sequenced during a study of response to subunit inactivated influenza vaccine. Overall study results and limits: Authors suggested each seasonal influenza vaccination recruits few new T cells.

Looked up from germline, CDR1 is WNHNN and CDR2 is SYGVQD (reference sequence). Trimming removed 7 bases from V and 5 bases from J, with 18 bases in between. CDR3 length: 15 residues. Remarks on this clonotype: Its specificity is not known.

TCRdb used MiXCR to reprocess the RT-PCR reads, holding one entry per CDR3 protein. The sample lists around 570,000 distinct CDR3 sequences; roughly 12% were seen once. The sample also formed part of further work on T cells expressing NK-cell markers. From that paper: 5'RACE template switching with UMIs generated TCR beta cDNA. The study found dominant NKG2C+ clonotypes at about 1.0-7.5% of CD8+ T cells in five or six donors. The leading position in the CD3+CD56-NKG2C+ fraction of several donors also went to these clonotypes. Nothing established the HCMV specificity of expanded NKG2C+ T cell clones.

Source: PBMCs from blood, taken on the day of vaccination. This receptor was obtained from a man aged 45-65 years who received an inactivated influenza vaccine. The V call is TRBV10-1, the J call TRBJ2-1; a weak D match, TRBD2 (6 bases). CDR3 coding DNA: TGCGCCAGCACGATTACCGGGACGGGAGACAATGAGCAGTTCTTC. Encoded protein: CASTITGTGDNEQFF.